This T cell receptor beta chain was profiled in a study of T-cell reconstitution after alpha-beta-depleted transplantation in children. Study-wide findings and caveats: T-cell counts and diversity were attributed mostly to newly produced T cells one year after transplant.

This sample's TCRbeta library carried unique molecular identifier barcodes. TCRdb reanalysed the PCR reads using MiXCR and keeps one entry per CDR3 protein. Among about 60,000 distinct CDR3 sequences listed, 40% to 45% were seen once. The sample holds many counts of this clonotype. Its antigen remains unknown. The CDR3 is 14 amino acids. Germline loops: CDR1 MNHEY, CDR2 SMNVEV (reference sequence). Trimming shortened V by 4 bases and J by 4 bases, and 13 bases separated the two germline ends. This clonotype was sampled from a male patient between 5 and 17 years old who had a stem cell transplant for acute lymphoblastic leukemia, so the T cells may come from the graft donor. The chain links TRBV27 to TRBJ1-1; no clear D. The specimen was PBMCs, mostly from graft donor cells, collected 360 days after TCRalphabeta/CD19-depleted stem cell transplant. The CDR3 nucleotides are TGTGCCAGCAGTTCGGAGGGTTCGAGCACTGAAGCTTTCTTT. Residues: CASSSEGSSTEAFF.